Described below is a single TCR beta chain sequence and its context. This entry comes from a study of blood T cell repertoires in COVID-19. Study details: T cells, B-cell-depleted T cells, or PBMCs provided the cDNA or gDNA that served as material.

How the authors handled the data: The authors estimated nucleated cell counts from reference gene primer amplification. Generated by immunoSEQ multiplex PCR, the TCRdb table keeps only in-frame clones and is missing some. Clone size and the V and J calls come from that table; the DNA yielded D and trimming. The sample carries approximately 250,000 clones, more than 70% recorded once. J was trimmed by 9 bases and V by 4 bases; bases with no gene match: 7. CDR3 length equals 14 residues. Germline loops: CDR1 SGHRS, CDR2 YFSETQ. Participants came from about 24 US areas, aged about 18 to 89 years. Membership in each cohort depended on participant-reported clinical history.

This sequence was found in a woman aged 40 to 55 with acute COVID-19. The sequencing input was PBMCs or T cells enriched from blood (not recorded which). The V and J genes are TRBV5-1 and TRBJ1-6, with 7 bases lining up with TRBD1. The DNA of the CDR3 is TGCGCCAGCAGCCCCGACAGGGCAGGTTCACCCCTCCACTTT. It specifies CASSPDRAGSPLHF.